This T cell receptor beta chain was identified in a study of blood T cell repertoires in COVID-19. At the level of the study: Nucleic acid was either cDNA or gDNA, and it came from T cells, B-cell-depleted T cells, or PBMCs.

This clone was recorded once. The germline V gene has CDR1 SGHTA and CDR2 FQGNSA. This CDR3 has 14 residues. Trimming took off 0 bases at V and 3 bases at J, with 6 bases between the two ends. Assay used: immunoSEQ multiplex PCR; TCRdb lists only in-frame clones, some missing. In the table there are tens of thousands of clones, 82% of which are singletons. The sequencing sample was made of peripheral blood. The gene calls are TRBV7-2 and TRBJ1-3; perhaps TRBD1 as D (5 bases). The clonotype was recovered from a human donor in a cohort sampled during active COVID-19. The DNA for the CDR3 is TGTGCCAGCAGCTTAGCGGGGGGTGGAAACACCATATATTTT. It encodes CASSLAGGGNTIYF. The full variable domain, in which reference TRBV7-2 and TRBJ1-3 provide the parts outside the CDR3, is GAGVSQSPSNKVTEKGKDVELRCDPISGHTALYWYRQSLGQGLEFLIYFQGNSAPDKSGLPSDRFSAERTGGSVSTLTIQRTQQEDSAVYLCASSLAGGGNTIYFGEGSWLTVV.